This TCR beta chain was sequenced in a study of shared clonotypes between healthy human individuals. Adults of Caucasian background living in Nashville, Tennessee made up all donors. Combination of CD45RO+ cells with CCR7-negative CD45RA+ TemRA cells was used for CD8 memory. Samples underwent the assay at deep level. Clones were read by immunoSEQ multiplex PCR, and TCRdb kept only the in-frame ones, dropping some. The sample lists fewer than 850,000 clones, around 90% occurring once. As regards this clone: Its specificity is not known.

Germline values: CDR1 LGHNA, CDR2 YNFKEQ. This CDR3 spans 19 amino acids. V dropped 1 base and J dropped 0 bases, with 19 bases sitting between them. Findings and limits, study-wide: Clonotype sharing among the donors was expected to vary with sequencing depth.

The TCR was taken from a man aged 18 to 30 in good health. Some clones in this sample may be carry-over from other donors' samples. The V call is TRBV4-2, the J call TRBJ1-3; maybe TRBD1 (5 bases). Sequencing used memory CD8+ T cells from PBMCs. As for subset: CD45RO+ cells pooled with CCR7-negative TemRA cells. DNA of the CDR3: TGTGCCAGCAGCCAAGGTTTGGCAGGGTTGTCACTCTCTGGAAACACCATATATTTT. It codes for CASSQGLAGLSLSGNTIYF.